Below are 3 T cell receptor beta chains sequenced from a single sample in a study of OX40 agonist ivuxolimab in advanced cancers. The library was produced with the immunoSEQ multiplex PCR assay. Sourced from immuneACCESS, this table was stored by TCRdb with only in-frame sequences that have V and J called. A share of the clones is absent; for the studies checked, an unresolved V gene accounts for under half, and the remainder has no known explanation. This sample holds about 73,000 clones; roughly nine tenths were observed only once. Approximately 0.72% of the sample lies in the top ten. Sequenced here: CD4+ or CD8+ T cells sorted from blood, sampled in a trial of the OX40 agonist ivuxolimab. All receptors derive from an adult with an advanced solid tumor such as melanoma, head and neck, liver or kidney cancer.

This clone was observed once. The V gene is TRBV11-3, the J gene TRBJ2-1; a weak D match, TRBD1 (6 bases). Germline CDR1 SGHNT, CDR2 YENEEA. CDR3 length: 14 amino acids. V was trimmed by 1 base and J by 5 bases, leaving 9 bases between them. CDR3 sequence: CASSLGGPNNEQFF. The CDR3 DNA sequence: TGTGCCAGCAGCTTAGGGGGGCCTAACAATGAGCAGTTCTTC.

The V call is TRBV6-4, the J call TRBJ2-1; a possible D gene is TRBD1 (6 bases). With 4 bases removed from V and 12 bases from J, the gap between germline ends came to 16 bases. The V gene's germline CDR1 is MRHNA and CDR2 SNTAGT. There are 13 residues in the CDR3. The CDR3, as DNA: TGTGCCAGCAGTGCGAGTACGGACAGCCGGCAGTTCTTC. Protein sequence: CASSASTDSRQFF.

V gene TRBV4-3 combines with J gene TRBJ1-4; D gene unclear. The CDR3 has 16 residues. Germline CDR1 and CDR2: LGHNA and YSLEER. V was trimmed by 1 base and J by 5 bases, leaving 14 bases between them. The DNA for the CDR3 is TGCGCCAGCAGCCAAGGGTACGGCATTGAAAATGAAAAACTGTTTTTT. Its translation: CASSQGYGIENEKLFF.